This T cell receptor beta chain was found in a study of shared clonotypes between healthy human individuals. Study-wide background: The study drew on a couple of women and three men aged 18 to 49 as donors.

Sequenced by immunoSEQ multiplex PCR; TCRdb stores in-frame clones only, minus some. Among a few hundred thousand clones listed, about 80% were seen once. Sequencing used PBMCs. The receptor was isolated from a woman in her thirties or forties in good health. Some clones in this sample may be carry-over from other donors' samples.

The CDR3 nucleotides are TGTGCCAGTAGTCCCGAACAGGGACGACAGCCCCAGCATTTT. It specifies CASSPEQGRQPQHF. The V and J genes are TRBV19 and TRBJ1-5; D is perhaps TRBD1 (6 bases). Germline assignment: CDR1 LNHDA and CDR2 SQIVND (reference sequence). This CDR3 has 14 residues. Between the trimmed V and J ends, which lost 5 bases and 7 bases, there was a span of 15 bases.